This T cell receptor (beta chain) was captured by sequencing in a study of blood T cell repertoires in COVID-19. Study context: Sites across the United States, Italy and Spain contributed samples from acute and convalescent COVID-19.

Original processing methods: Counts of nucleated cells, estimated from reference gene primer amplification, were obtained. Clones were read by immunoSEQ multiplex PCR, and TCRdb kept only the in-frame ones, dropping some. V and J calls plus clone size are reproduced from that table; the DNA served to infer D and trimming. The table shows 220,000 or so clones, with 89% occurring only once. The sequencing input was peripheral blood. This TCR was recovered from a man aged 55 to 69 who had recovered from COVID-19.

The CDR3 region has the DNA TGTGCCAGCAGCGTAGTCGGGACAGGGATAAAGAACACTGAAGCTTTCTTT. Translation: CASSVVGTGIKNTEAFF. This chain joins TRBV9 and TRBJ1-1; 9 bases are a match to TRBD1. CDR3 length: 17 amino acids. Germline loops: CDR1 SGDLS, CDR2 YYNGEE. The V gene end was trimmed by 0 bases and the J gene end by 1 base; junction bases not matched to a gene: 7.